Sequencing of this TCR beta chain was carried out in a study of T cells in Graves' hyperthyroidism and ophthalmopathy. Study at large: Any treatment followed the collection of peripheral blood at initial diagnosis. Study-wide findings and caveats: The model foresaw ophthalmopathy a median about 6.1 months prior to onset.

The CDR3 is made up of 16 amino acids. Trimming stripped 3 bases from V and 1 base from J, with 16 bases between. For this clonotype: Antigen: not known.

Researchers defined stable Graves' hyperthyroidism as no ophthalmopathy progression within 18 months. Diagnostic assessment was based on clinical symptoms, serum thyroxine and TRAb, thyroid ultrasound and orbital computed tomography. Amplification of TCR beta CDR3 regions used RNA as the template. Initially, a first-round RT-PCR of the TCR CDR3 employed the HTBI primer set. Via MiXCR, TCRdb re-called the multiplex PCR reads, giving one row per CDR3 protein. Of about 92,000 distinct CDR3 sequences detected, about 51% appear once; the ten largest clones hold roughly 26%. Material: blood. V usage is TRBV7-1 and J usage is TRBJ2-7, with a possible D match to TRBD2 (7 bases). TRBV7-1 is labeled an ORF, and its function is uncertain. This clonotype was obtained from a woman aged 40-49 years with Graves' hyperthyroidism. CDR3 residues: CASSSPAAGASYEQYF. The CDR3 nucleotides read TGTGCCAGCAGCTCCCCCGCGGCGGGGGCGTCCTACGAGCAGTACTTC.